These 8 T cell receptor beta chains came from one sample sequenced in a study of CD8+CD57+ T cells in acquired aplastic anemia. Genomic DNA templated the TCR beta VDJ and CDR3 profiling. TCRdb processed the reads anew with MiXCR; each CDR3 protein has one entry. The sample lists hundreds of thousands of distinct CDR3 sequences, approximately 33% occurring once. Only patients with CD8+CD57+ cell expansion on flow cytometry were chosen for sequencing. Sequencing was done on a sample of sorted CD4+, CD8+, or CD8+CD57+ T cells (not recorded which) from PBMCs. Receptors were obtained from a human donor with aplastic anemia.

This clonotype has just a few counts. J is TRBJ2-3 and V is TRBV6-4; 8 nucleotides align to TRBD2. The V segment lost 1 base and the J segment 3 bases; nucleotides outside the gene matches: 6. CDR3 length: 16 amino acids. CDR1 MRHNA and CDR2 SNTAGT come from the germline V gene. CDR3 loop: CASSDFAGGSTDTQYF. The CDR3 nucleotides are TGTGCCAGCAGTGACTTTGCGGGAGGAAGTACAGATACGCAGTATTTT.

The chain has TRBV11-2 and TRBJ1-1; D perhaps matches TRBD1 (6 bases). V gave up 2 bases and J gave up 4 bases, with 17 bases separating them. Germline loops: CDR1 SGHAT, CDR2 FQNNGV. The CDR3 has 16 amino acids. The CDR3 DNA reads TGTGCCAGCAGCTTATTACAGGGCAGTGGTAGCACTGAAGCTTTCTTT. Protein product: CASSLLQGSGSTEAFF.

This clonotype showed up many times. The V gene is TRBV7-2, the J gene TRBJ1-3; D uncertain. V dropped 5 bases and J dropped 0 bases, with 11 bases sitting between them. The CDR3 runs to 15 residues. The germline gives CDR1 SGHTA, CDR2 FQGNSA. CDR3: CASSQRVGSGNTIYF. The CDR3 DNA follows: TGTGCCAGCAGCCAAAGGGTCGGCTCTGGAAACACCATATATTTT.

Concerning this clonotype: The germline gene is not matched at one end of the junction; a read error may be the cause. The gene calls are TRBV10-3 and TRBJ1-4; D is unclear. The germline V gene has CDR1 ENHRY and CDR2 SYGVKD. The CDR3 runs to 15 residues. The CDR3 spells CASSYGLGTNEKLFF. CDR3 coding DNA: TGTGCCAGCAGTTATGGCTTGGGAACTAATGAAAAACTGTTTTTT.

This clonotype was counted once. The chain has TRBV29-1 and TRBJ1-1; 12 bases map to TRBD1. The CDR3 has 14 residues. CDR1 is SQVTM and CDR2 is ANQGSEA in the germline V gene. The J segment lost 7 bases and the V segment lost 6 bases, leaving 9 bases of the junction unmatched. The CDR3 sequence: CSVRDRGPVVEAFF. The DNA of the CDR3 is TGCAGCGTGCGGGACAGGGGGCCGGTGGTTGAAGCTTTCTTT.

This clonotype was recorded a few times. The J gene is TRBJ1-1, the V gene TRBV4-1, with a possible D match to TRBD1 (5 bases). The length of the CDR3 is 16 residues. Trimming took off 1 base at V and 2 bases at J, with 14 bases between the two ends. Germline V gene data show CDR1 as MGHRA and CDR2 as YSYEKL. The CDR3 DNA reads as TGCGCCAGCAGCCAAGTTATGGGACTCCGTAACACTGAAGCTTTCTTT. Its protein is CASSQVMGLRNTEAFF.

This clonotype has at least ten counts. The V and J genes are TRBV29-1 and TRBJ1-1, with 8 positions matching TRBD1. V was clipped by 6 bases and J by 10 bases; unmatched bases: 7. The CDR3 length is 11 residues. Germline CDR1 reads SQVTM; CDR2 reads ANQGSEA. The CDR3 here is CSVVQGDGAFF. In DNA, the CDR3 is TGCAGCGTCGTACAGGGGGATGGAGCTTTCTTT.

This rearrangement joins TRBV25-1 to TRBJ2-1; D remains unclear. The ends were cut back, 6 bases at V and 6 bases at J, with 12 bases in the middle. The CDR3 is 13 residues long. Germline assignment: CDR1 MGHDK and CDR2 SYGVNS. CDR3 DNA: TGTGCCAGCAGCTTCTCGGGTGTCAATGAGCAGTTCTTC. Translation gives CASSFSGVNEQFF.